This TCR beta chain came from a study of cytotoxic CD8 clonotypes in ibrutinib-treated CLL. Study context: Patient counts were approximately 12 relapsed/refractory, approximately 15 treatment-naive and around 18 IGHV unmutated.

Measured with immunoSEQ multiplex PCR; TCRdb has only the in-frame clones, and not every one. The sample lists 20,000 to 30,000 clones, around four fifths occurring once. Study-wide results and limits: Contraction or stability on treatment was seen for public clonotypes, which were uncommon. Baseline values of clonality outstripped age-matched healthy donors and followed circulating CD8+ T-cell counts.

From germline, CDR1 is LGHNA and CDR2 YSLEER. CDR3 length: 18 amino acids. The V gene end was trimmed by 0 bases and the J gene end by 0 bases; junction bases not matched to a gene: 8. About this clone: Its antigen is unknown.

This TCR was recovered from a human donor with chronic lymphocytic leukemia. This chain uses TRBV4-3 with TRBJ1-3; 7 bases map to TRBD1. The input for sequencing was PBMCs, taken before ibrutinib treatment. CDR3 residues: CASSQDAGQVASGNTIYF. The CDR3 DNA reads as TGCGCCAGCAGCCAAGATGCCGGACAGGTTGCCTCTGGAAACACCATATATTTT.